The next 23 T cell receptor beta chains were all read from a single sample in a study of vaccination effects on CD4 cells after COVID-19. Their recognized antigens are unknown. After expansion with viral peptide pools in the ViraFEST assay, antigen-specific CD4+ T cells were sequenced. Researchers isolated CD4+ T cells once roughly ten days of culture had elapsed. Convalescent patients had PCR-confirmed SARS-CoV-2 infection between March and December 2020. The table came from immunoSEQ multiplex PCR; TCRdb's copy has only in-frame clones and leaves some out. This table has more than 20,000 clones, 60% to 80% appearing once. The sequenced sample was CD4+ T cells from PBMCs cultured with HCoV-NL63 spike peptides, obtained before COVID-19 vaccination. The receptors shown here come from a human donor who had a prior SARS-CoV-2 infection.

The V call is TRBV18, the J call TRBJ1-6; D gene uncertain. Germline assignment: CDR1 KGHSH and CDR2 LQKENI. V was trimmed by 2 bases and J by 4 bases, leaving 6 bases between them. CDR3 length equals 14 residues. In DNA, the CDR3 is TGTGCCAGCTCACCATACGGTTATAATTCACCCCTCCACTTT. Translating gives CASSPYGYNSPLHF.

The CDR3 bases are TGTGCCAGCAGCCAAGATCAATACACTGGGGCCAACGTCCTGACTTTC. It encodes CASSQDQYTGANVLTF. The chain is built from TRBV4-2 and TRBJ2-6; D remains ambiguous. V was pared by 0 bases and J by 2 bases, with 8 bases between. From germline, CDR1 is LGHNA and CDR2 YNFKEQ. This CDR3 has 16 amino acids.

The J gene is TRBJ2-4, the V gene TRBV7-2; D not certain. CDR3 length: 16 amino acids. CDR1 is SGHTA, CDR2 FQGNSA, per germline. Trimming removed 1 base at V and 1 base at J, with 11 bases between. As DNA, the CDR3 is TGTGCCAGCAGCTTAGGGTGGGGTGAGGCCAAAAACATTCAGTACTTC. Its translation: CASSLGWGEAKNIQYF.

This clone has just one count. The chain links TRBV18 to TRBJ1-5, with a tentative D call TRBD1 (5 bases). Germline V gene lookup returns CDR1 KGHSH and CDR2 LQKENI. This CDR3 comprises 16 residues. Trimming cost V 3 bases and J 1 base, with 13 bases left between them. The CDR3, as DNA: TGTGCCAGCTCACCGGGGGGGTTGGCGAGCAATCAGCCCCAGCATTTT. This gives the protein CASSPGGLASNQPQHF.

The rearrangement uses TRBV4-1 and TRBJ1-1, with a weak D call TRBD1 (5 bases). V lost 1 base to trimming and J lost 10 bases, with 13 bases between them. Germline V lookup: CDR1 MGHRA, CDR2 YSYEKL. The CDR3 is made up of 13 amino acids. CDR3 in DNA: TGCGCCAGCAGCCAAGGGACATCGCTTGGAGCTTTCTTT. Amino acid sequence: CASSQGTSLGAFF.

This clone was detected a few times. CDR3 sequence reads: CASSSDRLARTYEQYF. The CDR3 DNA sequence: TGTGCCAGCAGCTCCGACCGACTAGCGAGAACCTACGAGCAGTACTTC. The rearrangement uses TRBV7-6 and TRBJ2-7; 8 bases map to TRBD2. The CDR3 sequence is 16 residues long. The V gene's germline CDR1 is SGHVS and CDR2 FNYEAQ. V shed 4 bases and J 2 bases; nucleotides not matched to a gene: 10.

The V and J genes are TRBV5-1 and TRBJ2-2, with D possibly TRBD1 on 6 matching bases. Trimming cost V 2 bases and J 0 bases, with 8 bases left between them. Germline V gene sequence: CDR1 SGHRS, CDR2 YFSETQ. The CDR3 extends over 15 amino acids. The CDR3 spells CASSFGQPNTGELFF. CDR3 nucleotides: TGCGCCAGCAGCTTTGGACAGCCGAACACCGGGGAGCTGTTTTTT.

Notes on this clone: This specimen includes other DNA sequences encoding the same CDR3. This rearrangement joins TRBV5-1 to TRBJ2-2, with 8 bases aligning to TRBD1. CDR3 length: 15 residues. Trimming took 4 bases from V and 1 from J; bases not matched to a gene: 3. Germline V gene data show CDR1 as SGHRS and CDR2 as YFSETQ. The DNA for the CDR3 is TGCGCCAGCAGCCCCGGGACAGGGAACACCGGGGAGCTGTTTTTT. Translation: CASSPGTGNTGELFF.

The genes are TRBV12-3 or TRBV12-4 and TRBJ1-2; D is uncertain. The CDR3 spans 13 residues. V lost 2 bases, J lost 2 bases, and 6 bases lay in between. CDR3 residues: CASSLLDNYGYTF. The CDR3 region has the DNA TGTGCCAGCAGTTTACTGGACAACTATGGCTACACCTTC.

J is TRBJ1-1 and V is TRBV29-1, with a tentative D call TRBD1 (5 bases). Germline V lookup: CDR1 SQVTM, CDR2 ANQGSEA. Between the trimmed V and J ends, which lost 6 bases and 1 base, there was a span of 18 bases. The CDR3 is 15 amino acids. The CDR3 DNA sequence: TGCAGCGTGGGGCCGTTAGAATTAGCGAACACTGAAGCTTTCTTT. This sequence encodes CSVGPLELANTEAFF.

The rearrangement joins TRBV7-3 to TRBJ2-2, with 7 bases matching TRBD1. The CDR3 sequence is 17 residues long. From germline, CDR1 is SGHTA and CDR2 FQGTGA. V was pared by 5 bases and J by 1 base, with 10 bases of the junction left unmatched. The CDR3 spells CASSPMVGGGNTGELFF. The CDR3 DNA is TGTGCCAGCAGCCCTATGGTAGGGGGCGGGAACACCGGGGAGCTGTTTTTT. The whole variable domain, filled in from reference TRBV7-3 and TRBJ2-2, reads GAGVSQTPSNKVTEKGKYVELRCDPISGHTALYWYRQSLGQGPEFLIYFQGTGAADDSGLPNDRFFAVRPEGSVSTLKIQRTERGDSAVYLCASSPMVGGGNTGELFFGEGSRLTVL.

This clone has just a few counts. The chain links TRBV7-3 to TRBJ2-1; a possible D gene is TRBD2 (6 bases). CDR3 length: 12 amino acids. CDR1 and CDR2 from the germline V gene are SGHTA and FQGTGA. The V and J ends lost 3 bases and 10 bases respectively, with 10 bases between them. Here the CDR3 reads CASSLGTGEQFF. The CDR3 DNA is TGTGCCAGCAGCTTGGGGACTGGAGAGCAGTTCTTC.

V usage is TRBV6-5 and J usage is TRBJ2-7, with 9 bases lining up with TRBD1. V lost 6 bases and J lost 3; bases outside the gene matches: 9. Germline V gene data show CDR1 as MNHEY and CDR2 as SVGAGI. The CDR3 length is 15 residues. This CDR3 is CASSRGQGLFYEQYF. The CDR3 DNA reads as TGTGCCAGCAGCAGGGGACAGGGTTTATTCTACGAGCAGTACTTC.

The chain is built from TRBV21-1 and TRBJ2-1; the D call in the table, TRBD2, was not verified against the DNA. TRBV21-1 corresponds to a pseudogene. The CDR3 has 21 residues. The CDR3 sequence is CASSKVSARTSLLSSYNEQFF. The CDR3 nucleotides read TGTGCCAGCAGCAAAGTATCGGCTAGGACTAGCCTTCTATCCTCCTACAATGAGCAGTTCTTC.

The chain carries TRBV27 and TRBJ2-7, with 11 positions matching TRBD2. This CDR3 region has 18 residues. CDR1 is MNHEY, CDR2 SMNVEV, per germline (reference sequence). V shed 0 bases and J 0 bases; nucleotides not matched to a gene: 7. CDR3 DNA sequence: TGTGCCAGCAGTTTATCCCGCCCTACTAGCGGGAGCTCCTACGAGCAGTACTTC. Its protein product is CASSLSRPTSGSSYEQYF.

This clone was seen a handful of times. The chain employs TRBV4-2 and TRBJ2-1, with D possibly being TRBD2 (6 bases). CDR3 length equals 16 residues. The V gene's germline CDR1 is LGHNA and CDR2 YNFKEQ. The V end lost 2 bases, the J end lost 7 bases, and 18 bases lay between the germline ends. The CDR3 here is CASSQRVGSAGNEQFF. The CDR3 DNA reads TGTGCCAGCAGCCAACGGGTCGGGAGTGCTGGTAATGAGCAGTTCTTC.

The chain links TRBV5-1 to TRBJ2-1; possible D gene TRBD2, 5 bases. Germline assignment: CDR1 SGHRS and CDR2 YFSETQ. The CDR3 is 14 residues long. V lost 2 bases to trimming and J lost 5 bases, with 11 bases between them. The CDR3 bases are TGCGCCAGCAGCTTACGAGGGCCAAACAATGAGCAGTTCTTC. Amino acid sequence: CASSLRGPNNEQFF.

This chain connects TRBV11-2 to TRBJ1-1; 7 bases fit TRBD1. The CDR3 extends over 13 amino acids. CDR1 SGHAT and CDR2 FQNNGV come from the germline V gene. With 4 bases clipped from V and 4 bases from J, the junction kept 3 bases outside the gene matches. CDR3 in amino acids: CASSSDRTTEAFF. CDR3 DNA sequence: TGTGCCAGCAGCTCGGACAGGACCACTGAAGCTTTCTTT.

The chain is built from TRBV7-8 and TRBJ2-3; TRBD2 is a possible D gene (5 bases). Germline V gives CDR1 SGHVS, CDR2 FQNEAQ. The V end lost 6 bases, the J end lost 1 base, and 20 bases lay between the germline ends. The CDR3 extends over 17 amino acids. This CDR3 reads CASSPHPPEGGTDTQYF. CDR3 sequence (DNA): TGTGCCAGCAGTCCACACCCTCCCGAGGGAGGCACAGATACGCAGTATTTT.

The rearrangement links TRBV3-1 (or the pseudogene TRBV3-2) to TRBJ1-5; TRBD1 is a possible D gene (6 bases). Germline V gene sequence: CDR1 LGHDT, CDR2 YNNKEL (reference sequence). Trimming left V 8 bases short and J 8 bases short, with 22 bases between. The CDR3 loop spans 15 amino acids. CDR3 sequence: CASRNSGGAFKPQHF. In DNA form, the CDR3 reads TGTGCCAGCCGCAATTCCGGGGGGGCATTTAAGCCCCAGCATTTT.

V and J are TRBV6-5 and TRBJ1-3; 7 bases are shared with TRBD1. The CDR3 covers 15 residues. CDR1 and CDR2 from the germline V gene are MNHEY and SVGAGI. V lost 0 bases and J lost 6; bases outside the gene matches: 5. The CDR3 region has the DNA TGTGCCAGCAGTTACTCTCGCAGGGGGGAAAACACCATATATTTT. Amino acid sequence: CASSYSRRGENTIYF.

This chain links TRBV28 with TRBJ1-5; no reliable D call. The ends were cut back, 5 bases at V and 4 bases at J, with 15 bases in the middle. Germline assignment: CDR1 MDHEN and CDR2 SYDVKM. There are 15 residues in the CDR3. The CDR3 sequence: CASSQFRTVNQPQHF. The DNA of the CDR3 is TGTGCCAGCAGTCAGTTTAGGACCGTTAATCAGCCCCAGCATTTT.

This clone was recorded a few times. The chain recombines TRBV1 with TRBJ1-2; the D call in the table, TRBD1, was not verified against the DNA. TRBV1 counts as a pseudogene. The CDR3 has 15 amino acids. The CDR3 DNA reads TGCACCAGCAACAAAGGGACAGGGGCGGACTATGGCTACACCTTC. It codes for CTSNKGTGADYGYTF.